These 26 T cell receptor beta chains originate from one sample sequenced in a study of cytomegalovirus exposure and HLA in healthy donors. Sequenced by immunoSEQ multiplex PCR; TCRdb stores in-frame clones only, minus some. Of about 63,000 clones listed, 89% are singletons. The source material was PBMCs. The source of these receptors is a young woman in good health and CMV-seronegative.

Written as DNA, the CDR3 is TGTGCCAGCAGCTTCGGGACAAGAGCTAACTATGGCTACACCTTC. Translating it yields CASSFGTRANYGYTF. The chain uses TRBV7-9 and TRBJ1-2; D is possibly TRBD1 (6 bases). This CDR3 is 15 amino acids long. V lost 3 bases, J lost 0 bases, and 11 bases lay in between. Per the germline V gene, CDR1 is SEHNR and CDR2 is FQNEAQ (reference sequence).

V is TRBV9 and J is TRBJ2-3, with TRBD1 matching 8 bases. V lost 3 bases and J lost 3; bases outside the gene matches: 9. The CDR3 extends over 16 amino acids. Looked up from germline, CDR1 is SGDLS and CDR2 is YYNGEE. The CDR3 region has the DNA TGTGCCAGCAGCGCGCGACAGGGGTTGAGTACAGATACGCAGTATTTT. It is translated as CASSARQGLSTDTQYF. Full variable domain (outside the CDR3, taken from reference TRBV9 and TRBJ2-3): DSGVTQTPKHLITATGQRVTLRCSPRSGDLSVYWYQQSLDQGLQFLIQYYNGEERAKGNILERFSAQQFPDLHSELNLSSLELGDSALYFCASSARQGLSTDTQYFGPGTRLTVL.

The rearrangement links TRBV10-2 to TRBJ2-2; D is uncertain. V lost 0 bases, J lost 4 bases, and 12 bases lay in between. CDR3 length: 16 residues. Germline V gives CDR1 WSHSY, CDR2 SAAADI. This CDR3 is CASSESFETSTGELFF. In nucleotides, the CDR3 is TGCGCCAGCAGTGAGTCGTTCGAAACAAGCACCGGGGAGCTGTTTTTT.

The chain has TRBV6-1 and TRBJ2-5, with D possibly TRBD2 on 5 matching bases. The V gene lost 7 bases and the J gene lost 5 bases, with 14 bases spanning the gap. The CDR3 has 13 residues. The germline V gene encodes CDR1 MNHNS and CDR2 SASEGT. The CDR3 spells CASIRSAGETQYF. As DNA, the CDR3 is TGTGCCAGCATTAGATCGGCGGGTGAGACCCAGTACTTC.

The chain links TRBV6-5 to TRBJ1-5, with no clear D. The CDR3 totals 13 residues. The germline V and J ends were trimmed by 2 bases and 7 bases, with 9 bases remaining between them. The germline V gene encodes CDR1 MNHEY and CDR2 SVGAGI. The chain's CDR3 is CASSYLGEQPQHF. For the CDR3, the DNA is TGTGCCAGCAGTTACCTTGGGGAGCAGCCCCAGCATTTT.

The V call is TRBV7-9, the J call TRBJ2-1, with 12 nucleotides matching TRBD1. CDR3 size: 13 residues. Germline V lookup: CDR1 SEHNR, CDR2 FQNEAQ (reference sequence). The V and J ends lost 11 bases and 9 bases, in that order; junction bases with no gene match: 8. The CDR3 DNA reads TGTGCCGGAAGGGACAGGGGGCTCGGTGAGCAGTTCTTC. Encoded protein: CAGRDRGLGEQFF.

This clone occurred once. The chain joins TRBV28 to TRBJ2-5; the D gene is possibly TRBD1 (6 bases). V lost 8 bases, J lost 5 bases, and 18 bases lay in between. The CDR3 is made up of 14 amino acids. In germline, CDR1 is MDHEN, CDR2 SYDVKM. The CDR3 sequence is CASSLWGRYETQYF. CDR3 sequence (DNA): TGTGCCAGCTCTTTATGGGGGCGGTATGAGACCCAGTACTTC. The full variable domain, completed using reference TRBV28 and TRBJ2-5, is DVKVTQSSRYLVKRTGEKVFLECVQDMDHENMFWYRQDPGLGLRLIYFSYDVKMKEKGDIPEGYSVSREKKERFSLILESASTNQTSMYLCASSLWGRYETQYFGPGTRLLVL.

This rearrangement joins TRBV7-9 to TRBJ2-7, with D maybe TRBD1 (6 bases). The CDR3 spans 16 residues. V shed 5 bases and J shed 0 bases, with 17 bases lying between them. Germline V gene sequence: CDR1 SEHNR, CDR2 FQNEAQ (reference sequence). In nucleotides, the CDR3 is TGTGCCAGCAGCCCTGCTACAGGGCTACACTCCTACGAGCAGTACTTC. Amino acids: CASSPATGLHSYEQYF. Looking up the rest from reference TRBV7-9 and TRBJ2-7 gives the full variable domain: DTGVSQNPRHKITKRGQNVTFRCDPISEHNRLYWYRQTLGQGPEFLTYFQNEAQLEKSRLLSDRFSAERPKGSFSTLEIQRTEQGDSAMYLCASSPATGLHSYEQYFGPGTRLTVT.

The V and J genes are TRBV7-8 and TRBJ2-2; D is undetermined. The CDR3 covers 16 residues. The germline V gene encodes CDR1 SGHVS and CDR2 FQNEAQ. V was pared by 5 bases and J by 6 bases, with 19 bases between. Here the CDR3 reads CASSPSSVIRAGELFF. The CDR3 DNA sequence: TGTGCCAGCAGCCCCTCTTCAGTAATCCGTGCCGGGGAGCTGTTTTTT.

The rearrangement links TRBV30 to TRBJ2-2; D perhaps matches TRBD2 (5 bases). Trimming stripped 2 bases from V and 4 bases from J, with 11 bases between. Germline CDR1 is GTSNPN and CDR2 is SVGIG (reference sequence). The CDR3 extends over 14 amino acids. This CDR3 reads CAWSSGLSTGELFF. The CDR3 DNA reads as TGTGCCTGGAGTAGCGGCTTGTCCACCGGGGAGCTGTTTTTT.

The chain has TRBV5-1 and TRBJ2-7; the match to TRBD2 covers 8 bases. The germline gives CDR1 SGHRS, CDR2 YFSETQ. The CDR3 runs 15 residues. V trimming: 4 bases; J trimming: 4 bases; junction bases outside the gene matches: 10. The CDR3, as DNA: TGCGCCAGCAGCGCAGGGCGGGGGGCGCGTTACGAGCAGTACTTC. Translation: CASSAGRGARYEQYF.

The chain is built from TRBV2 and TRBJ2-7, with 7 bases that match TRBD2. The CDR3 extends over 15 amino acids. The germline V gene encodes CDR1 SNHLY and CDR2 FYNNEI. V trimming: 10 bases; J trimming: 1 base; junction bases outside the gene matches: 13. In nucleotides, the CDR3 is TGTGCCACCGCCGGCCTAGCGGTGTATTCCTACGAGCAGTACTTC. It specifies CATAGLAVYSYEQYF.

This chain connects TRBV6-1 to TRBJ1-5, with D uncertain. V was clipped by 6 bases and J by 2 bases, with 14 bases between them. Germline CDR1 is MNHNS and CDR2 is SASEGT. CDR3 size: 15 residues. The CDR3 region has the DNA TGTGCCAGCAGCCGCGACACGGTAGGCAATCAGCCCCAGCATTTT. This translates into CASSRDTVGNQPQHF.

This clone has only a few counts. This chain connects TRBV4-1 to TRBJ1-2, with 7 nucleotides matching TRBD1. The CDR3 covers 13 residues. V shed 4 bases, J shed 8 bases, and the junction held 7 bases outside the gene matches. Per the germline V gene, CDR1 is MGHRA and CDR2 is YSYEKL. The CDR3 protein is CASSPTGDYGYTF. DNA of the CDR3: TGCGCCAGCAGCCCAACAGGGGATTACGGCTACACCTTC.

This chain links TRBV28 with TRBJ2-7; 7 positions match TRBD1. This CDR3 contains 13 residues. J lost 7 bases, V lost 5 bases, and 8 bases had no gene match. CDR1 and CDR2 (germline): MDHEN, SYDVKM. CDR3 residues: CASSPTKQGEQYF. The CDR3 DNA sequence: TGTGCCAGCAGTCCTACTAAACAGGGGGAGCAGTACTTC.

The genes are TRBV5-4 and TRBJ2-2; 11 bases are shared with TRBD2. V lost 4 bases and J lost 4; bases outside the gene matches: 6. The CDR3 loop spans 16 amino acids. Germline V gene data show CDR1 as SGHNT and CDR2 as YYREEE (reference sequence). CDR3 region: CASSPQTSGATGELFF. The CDR3 bases are TGTGCCAGCAGCCCTCAGACTAGCGGGGCCACCGGGGAGCTGTTTTTT.

The CDR3 DNA follows: TGTGCCAGCTCACCAGCAGGGGACTATGGCTACACCTTC. Protein: CASSPAGDYGYTF. The V call is TRBV18, the J call TRBJ1-2, with D maybe TRBD1 (6 bases). Trimming removed 2 bases from V and 3 bases from J, with 7 bases in between. There are 13 residues in the CDR3. The germline CDR1 and CDR2 sequences are KGHSH and LQKENI.

The chain links TRBV18 to TRBJ2-1; possibly TRBD1 for D (5 bases). The CDR3 spans 12 residues. In germline, CDR1 is KGHSH, CDR2 LQKENI. V was trimmed by 3 bases and J by 8 bases, leaving 8 bases between them. The CDR3 bases are TGTGCCAGCTCACCCGACAGCTATGAGCAGTTCTTC. It yields the protein CASSPDSYEQFF.

This clone has a single count. The V and J genes are TRBV5-1 and TRBJ2-3; D may be TRBD1 (6 bases). The V gene's germline CDR1 is SGHRS and CDR2 YFSETQ. The CDR3 loop spans 11 amino acids. The ends were cut back, 4 bases at V and 6 bases at J, with 6 bases in the middle. DNA of the CDR3: TGCGCCAGCAGCCAGGGGGATACGCAGTATTTT. Translating it yields CASSQGDTQYF. Filled out from reference TRBV5-1 and TRBJ2-3, the complete variable domain reads KAGVTQTPRYLIKTRGQQVTLSCSPISGHRSVSWYQQTPGQGLQFLFEYFSETQRNKGNFPGRFSGRQFSNSRSEMNVSTLELGDSALYLCASSQGDTQYFGPGTRLTVL.

The chain joins TRBV6-5 to TRBJ1-3, with 8 bases lining up with TRBD1. V shed 4 bases and J 6 bases; nucleotides not matched to a gene: 2. The CDR3 has 13 residues. CDR1 is MNHEY and CDR2 is SVGAGI in the germline V gene. CDR3 bases: TGTGCCAGCAGTTCAGGGGGCGAAAACACCATATATTTT. Encoded protein: CASSSGGENTIYF.

The rearrangement links TRBV2 to TRBJ1-1, with TRBD1 matching 11 bases. The V gene's germline CDR1 is SNHLY and CDR2 FYNNEI. This CDR3 has 14 residues. V shed 3 bases, J shed 12 bases, and the junction held 9 bases outside the gene matches. CDR3 DNA: TGTGCCAGCAGTGACCGGGACAGGGGGTACATGACTTTCTTT. It yields the protein CASSDRDRGYMTFF.

The J gene is TRBJ1-2, the V gene TRBV5-3; TRBD1 is a possible D gene (6 bases). TRBV5-3 is an open reading frame, and its role is uncertain. The CDR3 totals 16 residues. The ends were cut back, 4 bases at V and 4 bases at J, with 20 bases in the middle. The CDR3 loop is CARSVPGHRQIYGYTF. The CDR3 DNA reads TGTGCCAGAAGCGTACCGGGACATAGGCAGATCTATGGCTACACCTTC.

V and J are TRBV13 and TRBJ1-2, with D perhaps matching TRBD1 (5 bases). V lost 2 bases to trimming and J lost 7 bases, with 8 bases between them. There are 12 residues in the CDR3. From germline, CDR1 is PRHDT and CDR2 FYEKMQ (reference sequence). The CDR3 sequence: CASSLFGGGYTF. As DNA, the CDR3 is TGTGCCAGCAGCTTATTCGGGGGTGGCTACACCTTC.

This chain uses TRBV7-7 with TRBJ2-2, with 9 bases matching TRBD1. Germline trimming cut 5 bases from V and 5 bases from J; bases unmatched to any gene: 6. The CDR3 runs 15 residues. Germline V lookup: CDR1 SSHAT, CDR2 FNYEAQ (reference sequence). CDR3 bases: TGTGCCAGCAGCCCCGGGACAGGGCAAACCGGGGAGCTGTTTTTT. Its protein product is CASSPGTGQTGELFF.

This chain uses TRBV14 with TRBJ2-5; maybe TRBD2 (7 bases). Per germline, CDR1 SGHDN and CDR2 FVKESK. CDR3 length: 16 residues. V was pared by 2 bases and J by 2 bases, with 15 bases between. The DNA for the CDR3 is TGTGCCAGCAGCCAACCGGACAGCGGGGTACAAGAGACCCAGTACTTC. Amino acids: CASSQPDSGVQETQYF.

This clone was recorded once. This chain links TRBV12-5 with TRBJ2-2; D might be TRBD1 (6 bases). The CDR3 length is 14 residues. V was cut by 5 bases and J by 4 bases, with 11 bases left in between. The germline CDR1 and CDR2 sequences are LGHNT and FRNRAP. CDR3 DNA: TGTGCTAGTGGTCAAACAGGGCCCACCGGGGAGCTGTTTTTT. This encodes CASGQTGPTGELFF.